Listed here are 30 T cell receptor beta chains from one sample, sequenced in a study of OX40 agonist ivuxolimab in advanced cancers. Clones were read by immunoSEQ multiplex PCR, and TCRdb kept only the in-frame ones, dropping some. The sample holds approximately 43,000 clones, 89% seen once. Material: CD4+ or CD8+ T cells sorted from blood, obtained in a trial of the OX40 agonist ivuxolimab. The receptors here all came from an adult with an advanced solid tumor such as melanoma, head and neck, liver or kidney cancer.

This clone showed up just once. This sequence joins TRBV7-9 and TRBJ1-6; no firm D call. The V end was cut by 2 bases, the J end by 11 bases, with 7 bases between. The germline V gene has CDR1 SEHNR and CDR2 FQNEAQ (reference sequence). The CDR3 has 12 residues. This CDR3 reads CASSLNSAPLHF. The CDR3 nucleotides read TGTGCCAGCAGCTTAAATTCGGCACCCCTCCACTTT.

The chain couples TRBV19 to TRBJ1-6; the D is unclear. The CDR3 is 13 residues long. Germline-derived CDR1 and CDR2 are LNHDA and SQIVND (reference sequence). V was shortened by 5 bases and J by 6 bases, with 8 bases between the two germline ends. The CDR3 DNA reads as TGTGCCAGTAGTCGACTGACTAATTCACCCCTCCACTTT. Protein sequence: CASSRLTNSPLHF.

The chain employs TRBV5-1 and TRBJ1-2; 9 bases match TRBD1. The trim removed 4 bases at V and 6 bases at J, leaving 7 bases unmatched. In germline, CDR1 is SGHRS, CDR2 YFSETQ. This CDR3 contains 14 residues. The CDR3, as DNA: TGCGCCAGCAGCACGGACAGGGGAGGGGATGGCTACACCTTC. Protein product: CASSTDRGGDGYTF.

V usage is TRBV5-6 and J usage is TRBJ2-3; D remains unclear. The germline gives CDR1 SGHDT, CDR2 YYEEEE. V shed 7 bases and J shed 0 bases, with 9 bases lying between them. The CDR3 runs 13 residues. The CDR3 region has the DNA TGTGCCAGCGGGGATACTAGCACAGATACGCAGTATTTT. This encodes CASGDTSTDTQYF.

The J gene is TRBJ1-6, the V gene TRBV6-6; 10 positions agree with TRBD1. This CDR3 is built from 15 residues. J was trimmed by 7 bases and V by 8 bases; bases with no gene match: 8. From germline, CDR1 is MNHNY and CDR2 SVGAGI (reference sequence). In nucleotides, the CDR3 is TGTGCCAGCTCTTATCCGGGACAGGGGAATTCACCCCTCCACTTT. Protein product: CASSYPGQGNSPLHF.

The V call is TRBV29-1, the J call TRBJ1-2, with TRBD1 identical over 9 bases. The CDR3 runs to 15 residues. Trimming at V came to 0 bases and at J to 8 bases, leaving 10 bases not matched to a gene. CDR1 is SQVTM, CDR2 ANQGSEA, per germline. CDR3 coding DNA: TGCAGCGTTGAAGATTTCGGACAGGGGTATGAGGGCTACACCTTC. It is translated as CSVEDFGQGYEGYTF.

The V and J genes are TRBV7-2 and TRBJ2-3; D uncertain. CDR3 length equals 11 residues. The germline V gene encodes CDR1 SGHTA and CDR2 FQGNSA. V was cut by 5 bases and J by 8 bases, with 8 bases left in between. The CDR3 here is CASSQSSTQYF. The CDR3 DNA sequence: TGTGCCAGCAGCCAAAGTAGTACGCAGTATTTT.

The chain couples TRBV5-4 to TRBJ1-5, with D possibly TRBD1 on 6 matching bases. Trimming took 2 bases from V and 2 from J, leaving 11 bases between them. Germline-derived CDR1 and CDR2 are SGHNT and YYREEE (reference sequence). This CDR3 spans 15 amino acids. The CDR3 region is CASSLGGAGNQPQHF. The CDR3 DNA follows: TGTGCCAGCAGCTTAGGGGGAGCGGGCAATCAGCCCCAGCATTTT.

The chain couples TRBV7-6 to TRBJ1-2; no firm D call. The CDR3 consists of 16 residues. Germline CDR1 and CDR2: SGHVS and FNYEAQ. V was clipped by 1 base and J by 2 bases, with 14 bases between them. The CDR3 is CASSLGLPNSNYGYTF. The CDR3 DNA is TGTGCCAGCAGCTTAGGACTCCCCAACAGCAACTATGGCTACACCTTC.

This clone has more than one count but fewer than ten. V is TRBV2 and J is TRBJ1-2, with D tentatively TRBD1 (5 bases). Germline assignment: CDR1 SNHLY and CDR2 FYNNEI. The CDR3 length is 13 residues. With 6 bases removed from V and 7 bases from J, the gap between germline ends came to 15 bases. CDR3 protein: CASRFRVEGGYTF. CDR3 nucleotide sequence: TGTGCCAGCAGATTCAGGGTGGAGGGTGGCTACACCTTC.

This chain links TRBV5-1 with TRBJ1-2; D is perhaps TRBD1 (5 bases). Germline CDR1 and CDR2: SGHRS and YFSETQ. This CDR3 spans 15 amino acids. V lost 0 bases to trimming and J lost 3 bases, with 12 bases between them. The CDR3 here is CASSLDVQADYGYTF. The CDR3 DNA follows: TGCGCCAGCAGCTTGGATGTACAGGCTGACTATGGCTACACCTTC.

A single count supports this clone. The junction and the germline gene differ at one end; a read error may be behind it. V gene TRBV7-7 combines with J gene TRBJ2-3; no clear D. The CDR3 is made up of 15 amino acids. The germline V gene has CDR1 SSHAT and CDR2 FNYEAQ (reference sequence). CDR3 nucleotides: TGTGCTAGCAGCCCTCAATTGACGGGCACAGATACGCAGTATTTT. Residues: CASSPQLTGTDTQYF.

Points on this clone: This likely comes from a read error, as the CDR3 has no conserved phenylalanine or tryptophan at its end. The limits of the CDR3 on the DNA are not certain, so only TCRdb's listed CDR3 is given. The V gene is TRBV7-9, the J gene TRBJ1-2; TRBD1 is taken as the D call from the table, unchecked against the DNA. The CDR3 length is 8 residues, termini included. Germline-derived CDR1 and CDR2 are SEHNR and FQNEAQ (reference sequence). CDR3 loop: CASSTGTL.

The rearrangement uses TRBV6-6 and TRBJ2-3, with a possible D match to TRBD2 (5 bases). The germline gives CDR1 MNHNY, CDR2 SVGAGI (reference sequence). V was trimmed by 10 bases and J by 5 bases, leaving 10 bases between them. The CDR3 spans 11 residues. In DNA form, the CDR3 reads TGTGCCACCCTCCGGGGAGATACGCAGTATTTT. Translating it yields CATLRGDTQYF.

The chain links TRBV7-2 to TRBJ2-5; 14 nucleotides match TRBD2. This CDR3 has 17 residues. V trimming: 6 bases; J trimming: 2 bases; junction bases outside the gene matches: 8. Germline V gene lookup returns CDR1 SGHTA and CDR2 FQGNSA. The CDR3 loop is CASSRMGLAGVQETQYF. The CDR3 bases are TGTGCCAGCAGTAGGATGGGACTAGCGGGGGTTCAAGAGACCCAGTACTTC.

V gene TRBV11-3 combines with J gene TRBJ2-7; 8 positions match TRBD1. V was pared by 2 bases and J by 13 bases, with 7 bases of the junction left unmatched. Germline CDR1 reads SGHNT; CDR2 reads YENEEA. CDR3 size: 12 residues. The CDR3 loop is CASSLSGGRGYF. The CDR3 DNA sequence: TGTGCCAGCAGCTTATCAGGGGGCAGGGGATACTTC.

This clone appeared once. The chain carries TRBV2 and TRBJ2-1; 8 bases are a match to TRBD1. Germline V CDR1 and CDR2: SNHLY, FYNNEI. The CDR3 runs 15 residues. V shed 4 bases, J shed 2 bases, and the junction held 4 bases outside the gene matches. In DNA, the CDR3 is TGTGCCAGCAGTGGTGGGACAGGCGCCTACAATGAGCAGTTCTTC. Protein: CASSGGTGAYNEQFF.

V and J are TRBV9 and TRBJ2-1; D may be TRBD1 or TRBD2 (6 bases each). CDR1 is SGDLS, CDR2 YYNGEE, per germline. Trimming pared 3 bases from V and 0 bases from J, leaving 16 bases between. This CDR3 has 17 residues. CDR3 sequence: CASSGGGRAASYNEQFF. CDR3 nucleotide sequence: TGTGCCAGCAGCGGAGGGGGGCGGGCAGCCTCCTACAATGAGCAGTTCTTC.

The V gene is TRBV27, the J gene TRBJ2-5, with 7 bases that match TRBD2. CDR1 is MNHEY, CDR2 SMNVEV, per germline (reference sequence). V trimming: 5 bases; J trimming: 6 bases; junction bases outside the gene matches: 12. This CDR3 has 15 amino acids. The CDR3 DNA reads TGTGCCAGCAGTCTCTCTCCTGGGGGGGGTCAGACCCAGTACTTC. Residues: CASSLSPGGGQTQYF.

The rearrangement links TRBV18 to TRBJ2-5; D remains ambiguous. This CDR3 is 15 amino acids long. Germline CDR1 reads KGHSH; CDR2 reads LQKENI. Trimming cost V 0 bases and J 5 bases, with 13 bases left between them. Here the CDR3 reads CASSPPLQRRETQYF. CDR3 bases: TGTGCCAGCTCACCACCCCTACAGCGCCGGGAGACCCAGTACTTC.

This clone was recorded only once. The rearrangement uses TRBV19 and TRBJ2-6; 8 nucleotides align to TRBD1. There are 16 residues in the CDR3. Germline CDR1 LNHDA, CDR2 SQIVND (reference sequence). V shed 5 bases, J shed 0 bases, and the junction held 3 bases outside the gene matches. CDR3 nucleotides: TGTGCCAGTAGTGGAGACAGGGGCTCTGGGGCCAACGTCCTGACTTTC. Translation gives CASSGDRGSGANVLTF.

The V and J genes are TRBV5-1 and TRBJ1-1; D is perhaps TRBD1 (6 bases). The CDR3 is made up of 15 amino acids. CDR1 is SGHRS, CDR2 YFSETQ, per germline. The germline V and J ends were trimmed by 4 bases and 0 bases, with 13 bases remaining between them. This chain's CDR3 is CASSGGGALNTEAFF. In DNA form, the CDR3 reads TGCGCCAGCAGCGGGGGGGGCGCCCTGAACACTGAAGCTTTCTTT. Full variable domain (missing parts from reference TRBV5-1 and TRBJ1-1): KAGVTQTPRYLIKTRGQQVTLSCSPISGHRSVSWYQQTPGQGLQFLFEYFSETQRNKGNFPGRFSGRQFSNSRSEMNVSTLELGDSALYLCASSGGGALNTEAFFGQGTRLTVV.

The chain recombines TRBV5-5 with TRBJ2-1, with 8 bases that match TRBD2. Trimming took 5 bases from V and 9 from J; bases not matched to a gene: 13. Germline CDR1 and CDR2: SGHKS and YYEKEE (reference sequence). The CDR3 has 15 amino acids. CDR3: CASRVAGNPRGEQFF. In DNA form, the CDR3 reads TGTGCCAGCAGGGTAGCGGGAAATCCTCGGGGTGAGCAGTTCTTC.

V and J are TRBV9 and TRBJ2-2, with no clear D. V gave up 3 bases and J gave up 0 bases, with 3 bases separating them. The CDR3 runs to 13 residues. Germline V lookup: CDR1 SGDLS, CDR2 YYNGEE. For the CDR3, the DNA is TGTGCCAGCAGCGGGGCGAACACCGGGGAGCTGTTTTTT. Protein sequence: CASSGANTGELFF.

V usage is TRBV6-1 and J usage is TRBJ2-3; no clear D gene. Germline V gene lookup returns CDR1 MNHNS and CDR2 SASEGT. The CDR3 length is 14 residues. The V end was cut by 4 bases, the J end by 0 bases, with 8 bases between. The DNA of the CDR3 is TGTGCCAGCAGTGCCGCAACTAGCACAGATACGCAGTATTTT. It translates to CASSAATSTDTQYF.

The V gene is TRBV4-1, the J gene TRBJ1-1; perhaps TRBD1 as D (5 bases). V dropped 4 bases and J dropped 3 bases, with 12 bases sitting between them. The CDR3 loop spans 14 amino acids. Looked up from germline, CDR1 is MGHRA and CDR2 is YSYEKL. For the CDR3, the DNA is TGCGCCAGCAGCCGGGGGAGGGATGACACTGAAGCTTTCTTT. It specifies CASSRGRDDTEAFF.

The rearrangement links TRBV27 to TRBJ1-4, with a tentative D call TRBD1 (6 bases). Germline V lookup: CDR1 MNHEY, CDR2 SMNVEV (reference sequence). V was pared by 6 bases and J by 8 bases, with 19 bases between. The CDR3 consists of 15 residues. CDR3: CASRKIQGLGEKLFF. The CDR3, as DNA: TGTGCCAGCAGGAAAATACAGGGACTTGGGGAAAAACTGTTTTTT.

CDR3: CASSIDRGRIAGEQYF. CDR3 DNA sequence: TGTGCCAGCAGCATTGACAGGGGGCGGATCGCCGGAGAGCAGTACTTC. The chain is built from TRBV5-6 and TRBJ2-7; 10 bases map to TRBD1. The CDR3 sequence is 16 residues long. Trimming removed 4 bases from V and 7 bases from J; junction bases left unmatched: 14. The V gene's germline CDR1 is SGHDT and CDR2 YYEEEE.

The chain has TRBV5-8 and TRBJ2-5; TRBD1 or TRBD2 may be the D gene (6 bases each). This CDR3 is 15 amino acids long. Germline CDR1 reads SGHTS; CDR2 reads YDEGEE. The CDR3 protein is CAVTGWGLGRKTQYF. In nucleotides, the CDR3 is TGTGCTGTAACGGGCTGGGGGCTTGGGAGGAAGACCCAGTACTTC.

Here the CDR3 DNA reads TGCGCCAGCAGCTTGGGGGACAGCTACGGGGAGCTGTTTTTT. Protein: CASSLGDSYGELFF. The chain has TRBV5-1 and TRBJ2-2; the match to TRBD1 covers 7 bases. The J segment lost 7 bases and the V segment lost 0 bases, leaving 3 bases of the junction unmatched. The CDR3 runs 14 residues. The V gene's germline CDR1 is SGHRS and CDR2 YFSETQ.